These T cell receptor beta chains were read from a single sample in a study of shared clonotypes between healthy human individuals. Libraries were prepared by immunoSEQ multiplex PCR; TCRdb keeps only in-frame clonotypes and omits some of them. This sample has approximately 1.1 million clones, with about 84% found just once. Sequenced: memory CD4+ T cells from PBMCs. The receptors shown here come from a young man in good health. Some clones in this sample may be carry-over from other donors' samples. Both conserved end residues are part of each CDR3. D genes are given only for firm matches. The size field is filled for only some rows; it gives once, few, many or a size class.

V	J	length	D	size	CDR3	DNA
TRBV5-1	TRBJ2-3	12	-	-	CASSSSTDTQYF	TGCGCCAGCAGCTCCTCCACAGATACGCAGTATTTT
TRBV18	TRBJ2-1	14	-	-	CASSPQEGYNEQFF	TGTGCCAGCTCACCTCAGGAGGGGTACAATGAGCAGTTCTTC
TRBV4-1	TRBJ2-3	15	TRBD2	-	CASILTGGSTDTQYF	TGCGCCAGCATCCTCACGGGGGGTAGCACAGATACGCAGTATTTT
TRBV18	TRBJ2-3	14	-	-	CASSPTSFVDTQYF	TGTGCCAGCTCACCCACTAGCTTTGTGGATACGCAGTATTTT
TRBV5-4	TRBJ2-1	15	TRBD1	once	CASSPGQGAYNEQFF	TGTGCCAGCAGCCCAGGACAGGGGGCTTACAATGAGCAGTTCTTC
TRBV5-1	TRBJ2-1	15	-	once	CASSLGDKSYNEQFF	TGCGCCAGCAGCTTGGGGGACAAGTCCTACAATGAGCAGTTCTTC
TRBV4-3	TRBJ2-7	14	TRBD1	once	CASSQDDRGREQYF	TGCGCCAGCAGCCAAGACGACAGGGGTCGCGAGCAGTACTTC
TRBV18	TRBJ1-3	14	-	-	CASSPDSSGNTIYF	TGTGCCAGCTCACCAGACAGCTCTGGAAACACCATATATTTT
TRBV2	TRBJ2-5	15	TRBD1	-	CASSQQTGGLETQYF	TGTGCCAGCAGTCAACAGACAGGGGGTCTGGAGACCCAGTACTTC
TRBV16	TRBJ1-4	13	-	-	CASRMGRNEKLFF	TGTGCCAGCCGGATGGGGAGAAATGAAAAACTGTTTTTT
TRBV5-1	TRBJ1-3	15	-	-	CASSTGTVSGNTIYF	TGCGCCAGCAGCACCGGGACGGTCTCTGGAAACACCATATATTTT
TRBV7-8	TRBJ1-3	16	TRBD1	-	CASSWTGRNSGNTIYF	TGTGCCAGCAGCTGGACAGGCCGCAACTCTGGAAACACCATATATTTT
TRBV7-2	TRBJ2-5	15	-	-	CASPPGGGSQETQYF	TGTGCCTCGCCACCCGGGGGCGGGAGCCAAGAGACCCAGTACTTC
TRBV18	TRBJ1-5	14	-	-	CASSPGFGGQPQHF	TGTGCCAGCTCACCAGGATTTGGAGGTCAGCCCCAGCATTTT
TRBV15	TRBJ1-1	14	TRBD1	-	CATSRDGRGRRAFF	TGTGCCACCAGCAGAGATGGCAGGGGGCGCAGAGCTTTCTTT
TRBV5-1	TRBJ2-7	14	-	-	CASSLGDTTYEQYF	TGCGCCAGCAGCTTGGGGGACACGACCTACGAGCAGTACTTC
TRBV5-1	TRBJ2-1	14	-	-	CASSLSRGYNEQFF	TGCGCCAGCAGCTTGTCCCGGGGCTACAATGAGCAGTTCTTC
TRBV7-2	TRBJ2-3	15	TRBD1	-	CASSSSSGTGVTQYF	TGTGCCAGCAGCTCAAGCTCCGGGACAGGGGTTACGCAGTATTTT
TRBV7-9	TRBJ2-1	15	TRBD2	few	CASSFRGRAEDEQFF	TGTGCCAGCAGCTTCCGCGGGAGGGCCGAGGATGAGCAGTTCTTC
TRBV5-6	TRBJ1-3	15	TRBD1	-	CASIPQGDSGNTIYF	TGTGCCAGCATTCCTCAGGGGGACTCTGGAAACACCATATATTTT
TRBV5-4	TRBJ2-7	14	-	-	CASSLNPGPNEQYF	TGTGCCAGCAGCTTGAATCCAGGCCCTAACGAGCAGTACTTC
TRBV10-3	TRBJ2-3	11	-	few	CAIGDTDTQYF	TGTGCCATCGGGGACACAGATACGCAGTATTTT
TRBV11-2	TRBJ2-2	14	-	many	CASKASVNTGELFF	TGTGCCAGCAAAGCGAGCGTGAACACCGGGGAGCTGTTTTTT
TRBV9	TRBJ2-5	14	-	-	CASSVGVRWETQYF	TGTGCCAGCAGCGTTGGGGTCCGGTGGGAGACCCAGTACTTC
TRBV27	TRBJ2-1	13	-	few	CASSPFDLNEQFF	TGTGCCAGCAGTCCTTTCGACCTCAATGAGCAGTTCTTC
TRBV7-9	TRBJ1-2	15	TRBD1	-	CASSPGQGRYYGYTF	TGTGCCAGCAGCCCGGGACAGGGGAGATACTATGGCTACACCTTC
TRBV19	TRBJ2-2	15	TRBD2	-	CASTGLAGVTGELFF	TGTGCCAGTACAGGACTAGCGGGAGTAACCGGGGAGCTGTTTTTT
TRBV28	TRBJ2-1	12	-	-	CAGGATGREQFF	TGTGCCGGCGGGGCCACCGGACGAGAGCAGTTCTTC
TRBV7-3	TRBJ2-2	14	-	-	CASSFWGNTGELFF	TGTGCCAGCAGCTTCTGGGGGAACACCGGGGAGCTGTTTTTT
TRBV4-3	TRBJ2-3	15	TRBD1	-	CASSLDRAFTDTQYF	TGCGCCAGCAGCCTCGACAGGGCGTTCACAGATACGCAGTATTTT
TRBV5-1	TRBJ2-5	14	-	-	CASSLALSKETQYF	TGCGCCAGCAGCTTGGCCTTATCCAAGGAGACCCAGTACTTC
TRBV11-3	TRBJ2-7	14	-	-	CASSLGPTSYEQYF	TGTGCCAGCAGCTTAGGCCCTACTTCCTACGAGCAGTACTTC
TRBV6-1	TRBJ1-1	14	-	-	CASSQTLTNTEAFF	TGTGCCAGCAGTCAGACACTTACGAACACTGAAGCTTTCTTT
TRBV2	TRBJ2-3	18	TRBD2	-	CASRETSGREYSTDTQYF	TGTGCCAGCAGGGAAACTAGCGGGAGGGAATATAGCACAGATACGCAGTATTTT
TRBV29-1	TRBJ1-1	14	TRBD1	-	CSVEGTGSSTEAFF	TGCAGCGTTGAAGGGACAGGGTCTTCCACTGAAGCTTTCTTT
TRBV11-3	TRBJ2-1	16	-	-	CASSFEGTQPYNEQFF	TGTGCCAGCAGCTTCGAGGGGACCCAACCCTACAATGAGCAGTTCTTC
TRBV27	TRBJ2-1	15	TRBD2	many	CASSLATSGYNEQFF	TGTGCCAGCAGTTTAGCGACTAGCGGCTACAATGAGCAGTTCTTC
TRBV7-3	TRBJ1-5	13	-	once	CASSQGSNQPQHF	TGTGCCAGCAGCCAGGGGAGCAATCAGCCCCAGCATTTT
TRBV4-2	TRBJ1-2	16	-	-	CASSQDHVEPNYGYTF	TGTGCCAGCAGCCAAGATCATGTGGAACCCAACTATGGCTACACCTTC
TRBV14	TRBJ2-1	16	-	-	CASSQASRTTGVEQFF	TGTGCCAGCAGCCAAGCTTCGCGGACGACTGGGGTTGAGCAGTTCTTC
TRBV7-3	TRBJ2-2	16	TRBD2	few	CASSSLAGVNTGELFF	TGTGCCAGCAGCTCGCTAGCGGGTGTGAACACCGGGGAGCTGTTTTTT
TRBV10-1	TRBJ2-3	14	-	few	CASSESIGTDTQYF	TGCGCCAGCAGTGAGTCCATAGGCACAGATACGCAGTATTTT
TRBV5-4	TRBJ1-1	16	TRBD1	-	CASSSGQGGTGAEAFF	TGTGCCAGCAGCTCTGGACAGGGGGGGACAGGAGCTGAAGCTTTCTTT
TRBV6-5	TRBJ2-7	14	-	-	CASRPSLWVYEQYF	TGTGCCAGCAGACCTAGCCTTTGGGTCTACGAGCAGTACTTC
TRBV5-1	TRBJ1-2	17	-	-	CASSLASGTSMNYGYTF	TGCGCCAGCAGCTTGGCCTCGGGGACATCCATGAACTATGGCTACACCTTC
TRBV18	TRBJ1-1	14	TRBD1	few	CASSPDRGNTEAFF	TGTGCCAGCTCCCCAGACAGGGGGAACACTGAAGCTTTCTTT
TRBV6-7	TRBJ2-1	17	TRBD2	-	CASSHGTSGNSYNEQFF	TGTGCCAGCAGTCACGGGACTAGCGGGAATTCCTACAATGAGCAGTTCTTC
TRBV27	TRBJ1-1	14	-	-	CASSTPDRFPEAFF	TGTGCCAGCAGTACCCCAGACAGGTTCCCTGAAGCTTTCTTT
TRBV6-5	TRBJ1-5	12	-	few	CASSLPGRPQHF	TGTGCCAGCAGTTTACCGGGAAGGCCCCAGCATTTT
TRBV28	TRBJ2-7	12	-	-	CASTLAGYEQYF	TGTGCCAGCACCCTAGCCGGGTACGAGCAGTACTTC
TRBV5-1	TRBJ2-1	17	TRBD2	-	CASSLGPRTSSYNEQFF	TGCGCCAGCAGCTTGGGCCCCAGGACTAGCAGCTACAATGAGCAGTTCTTC
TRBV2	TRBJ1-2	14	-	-	CASSEGLGNYGYTF	TGTGCCAGCAGTGAGGGGTTGGGGAACTATGGCTACACCTTC
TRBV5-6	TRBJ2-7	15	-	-	CASSLTGTSSYEQYF	TGTGCCAGCAGCCTAACCGGGACCAGCTCCTACGAGCAGTACTTC
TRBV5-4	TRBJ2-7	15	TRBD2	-	CASSSPLAGTYEQYF	TGTGCCAGCAGTTCTCCCCTAGCGGGAACCTACGAGCAGTACTTC
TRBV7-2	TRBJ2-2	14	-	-	CASMEFIALGELFF	TGTGCCAGCATGGAGTTTATAGCACTCGGGGAGCTGTTTTTT